This is a list of T cell receptor beta chains from one sample in a study of siplizumab effects on memory and regulatory T cells. Here immunoSEQ multiplex PCR was the method, and the copy in TCRdb shows in-frame clones only, minus some. In the table there are about 100,000 clones, 91% of which are singletons. The sample consisted of CD4+ T cells sorted from blood. All receptors derive from a human donor in good health. CDR3s include the opening cysteine and the closing phenylalanine or tryptophan. Fields, in order: V gene, D gene, clone size, J gene, CDR3 DNA, CDR3 protein. D genes are given only for firm matches. The listing skips clone size in some rows; elsewhere it reads once, few, many or a size class.

TRBV6-1	NA	NA	TRBJ2-2	TGTGCCAGCAGTCCCAGGGGCGCGAACACCGGGGAGCTGTTTTTT	CASSPRGANTGELFF
TRBV5-4	NA	NA	TRBJ2-4	TGTGCCAGCAGTAGTGGGGAAAACATTCAGTACTTC	CASSSGENIQYF
TRBV7-2	NA	NA	TRBJ1-1	TGTGCCAGCAGCTTATTGGGCTATAACACTGAAGCTTTCTTT	CASSLLGYNTEAFF
TRBV19	TRBD1	once	TRBJ1-6	TGTGCCAGTAGTATAACGGACAGGAATAATTCACCCCTCCACTTT	CASSITDRNNSPLHF
TRBV4-2	NA	NA	TRBJ1-2	TGTGCCAGCAGCCAAGGTGGGAATACGGCTGGCTACACCTTC	CASSQGGNTAGYTF
TRBV7-2	TRBD1	once	TRBJ1-2	TGTGCCAGCAGCACATACAACTCAGGGGGCGGTGGCTACACCTTC	CASSTYNSGGGGYTF
TRBV13	NA	NA	TRBJ2-1	TGTGCCAGCAGCGACAGGACCTTGGGCAATGAGCAGTTCTTC	CASSDRTLGNEQFF
TRBV7-9	NA	once	TRBJ1-6	TGTGCCAGCAGCTCGGACAGTAGGAATTCACCCCTCCACTTT	CASSSDSRNSPLHF
TRBV12-5	TRBD2	NA	TRBJ2-1	TGTGCTAGTGGTTCGGGACTAGCGGGCTACAATGAGCAGTTCTTC	CASGSGLAGYNEQFF
TRBV7-8	TRBD2	NA	TRBJ2-3	TGTGCCAGCAGCCCGAGACTAGCGGGGGGGTGGGCAGATACGCAGTATTTT	CASSPRLAGGWADTQYF
TRBV7-2	TRBD1	NA	TRBJ2-7	TGTGCCAGCAGCGTCGGACAGGGAACCTACGAGCAGTACTTC	CASSVGQGTYEQYF
TRBV11-1	NA	few	TRBJ2-2	TGTGCCAGCAGCCCTCGACGTGCCGCGGAGCTGTTTTTT	CASSPRRAAELFF
TRBV7-9	NA	NA	TRBJ2-7	TGTGCCAGCAGCCCCCCCCTCTACGAGCAGTACTTC	CASSPPLYEQYF
TRBV19	TRBD2	once	TRBJ2-3	TGTGCCAGTAGTAGGGGGGGACGCACAGATACGCAGTATTTT	CASSRGGRTDTQYF
TRBV7-6	NA	NA	TRBJ2-2	TGTGCCAGCAGCGCCTATCGGGGGACGACCGGGGAGCTGTTTTTT	CASSAYRGTTGELFF
TRBV16	NA	NA	TRBJ1-1	TGTGCCAGCAGCCAATCGGCACAGATGAACACTGAAGCTTTCTTT	CASSQSAQMNTEAFF
TRBV11-2	NA	NA	TRBJ1-1	TGTGCCAGCAGCTTAGCTGGGGGGATTTTATCTGAAGCTTTCTTT	CASSLAGGILSEAFF
TRBV28	TRBD1	NA	TRBJ1-2	TGTGCCAGCAGCCTGACAGGGAGTAACTATGGCTACACCTTC	CASSLTGSNYGYTF
TRBV4-2	TRBD1	NA	TRBJ1-2	TGTGCCAGCAGCCAAGAGGACAGGGTTTATGGCTACACCTTC	CASSQEDRVYGYTF
TRBV6-6	NA	NA	TRBJ1-5	TGTGCCAGCAGTTACTCGAAAGGGCAGCCCCAGCATTTT	CASSYSKGQPQHF
TRBV6-6	NA	NA	TRBJ2-7	TGTGCCAGCAGTTCGGGGTATCTCTACGAGCAGTACTTC	CASSSGYLYEQYF
TRBV6-4	NA	NA	TRBJ2-6	TGTGCCAGCGGACGAGGCAGGTCAAGTGGGGCCAACGTCCTGACTTTC	CASGRGRSSGANVLTF
TRBV5-1	TRBD2	NA	TRBJ2-5	TGCGCCAGCAGTGGGGTCGGGGGGATTGAGACCCAGTACTTC	CASSGVGGIETQYF
TRBV5-4	TRBD1	NA	TRBJ2-7	TGTGCCAGCAGCCCGGCCCGAGGCCAGGGGGCCTCCTACGAGCAGTACTTC	CASSPARGQGASYEQYF